The 3 T cell receptor beta chains below come from one sample, sequenced in a study of cytomegalovirus exposure and HLA in healthy donors. TCRdb keeps only in-frame clones here, not all; method: immunoSEQ multiplex PCR. The sample gives roughly 100,000 clones, approximately 94% of which show up once; 0.89% is in the top ten. The sequenced sample consisted of PBMCs. The origin of the receptors is a woman aged 18-29 years in good health and CMV-seronegative.

This clone was counted between two and nine times. This chain uses TRBV4-1 with TRBJ1-1; D gene unclear. Germline loops: CDR1 MGHRA, CDR2 YSYEKL. This CDR3 spans 15 amino acids. The ends were cut back, 7 bases at V and 1 base at J, with 16 bases in the middle. This CDR3 reads CASTQSGFANTEAFF. The CDR3 DNA is TGCGCCAGCACCCAGTCGGGGTTCGCGAACACTGAAGCTTTCTTT.

This chain links TRBV19 with TRBJ2-5; TRBD1 agrees at 8 bases. V gave up 8 bases and J gave up 5 bases; unmatched junction bases: 7. Germline-derived CDR1 and CDR2 are LNHDA and SQIVND (reference sequence). This CDR3 is 13 amino acids long. Here the CDR3 reads CASSQGAGETQYF. The CDR3, as DNA: TGTGCCAGTTCTCAGGGGGCCGGCGAGACCCAGTACTTC.

The chain employs TRBV6-5 and TRBJ1-2, with 8 positions matching TRBD1. CDR3 length equals 14 residues. Germline assignment: CDR1 MNHEY and CDR2 SVGAGI. The ends lost 0 bases at V and 8 bases at J; junction bases unmatched: 5. The DNA of the CDR3 is TGTGCCAGCAGTTACTCGCCTGGGACAGGAGGCTACACCTTC. Its protein product is CASSYSPGTGGYTF.